This T cell receptor beta chain was documented in a study of shared clonotypes between healthy human individuals. Study findings and constraints: Compared with memory subsets, naive subsets generally had larger estimated richness.

CD8 cells classed as naive were CD45RO-negative and positively selected for CCR7, excluding terminally differentiated effector memory CD45RA+ cells. Trimming removed 1 base from V and 1 base from J, with 9 bases in between. Per germline, CDR1 SGDLS and CDR2 YYNGEE. The CDR3 sequence is 15 residues long. Per the study methods: Filtering differed because ImmunoSEQ produced junction-only sequences that carried no quality scores. Using immunoSEQ multiplex PCR, the repertoire was profiled, and TCRdb retains in-frame clones only, with some absent. V and J calls and clone size are copied from that table; D and trimming were computed from the DNA. Of about 680,000 clones listed, about 90% are singletons. With regard to this clone: The antigen is not known.

Sequences were obtained from naive CD8+ T cells sorted from blood. V is TRBV9 and J is TRBJ2-1, with D hard to call. The source of this sequence is a man aged 25 to 45 in good health. CDR3 residues: CASSVTDRSYNEQFF. CDR3 sequence (DNA): TGTGCCAGCAGCGTAACGGATCGGTCCTACAATGAGCAGTTCTTC.